The 30 T cell receptor beta chains below all came from one sample that was sequenced in a study of T cells in Graves' hyperthyroidism and ophthalmopathy. RNA transcripts yielded amplified TCR beta CDR3 regions. Researchers ran a first-round RT-PCR on the TCR CDR3 using the HTBI primer set. TCRdb re-called the multiplex PCR reads through MiXCR, storing one row per CDR3 protein. The table shows nearly 600,000 distinct CDR3 sequences, with 14% occurring only once. The sequencing input was blood. The receptors originated from a woman aged 25 to 39 with Graves' hyperthyroidism that later progressed to Graves' ophthalmopathy.

This clonotype has ten or more counts. J is TRBJ1-5 and V is TRBV2; a weak D match, TRBD1 (5 bases). V was trimmed by 6 bases and J by 4 bases, leaving 13 bases between them. Germline loops: CDR1 SNHLY, CDR2 FYNNEI. The CDR3 length is 14 residues. The CDR3 nucleotides are TGTGCCAGCAGGGCTCGGACACCAAATCAGCCCCAGCATTTT. Protein product: CASRARTPNQPQHF.

This clonotype was observed a handful of times. The genes are TRBV19 and TRBJ2-5; D is unresolved. Germline V gene lookup returns CDR1 LNHDA and CDR2 SQIVND (reference sequence). V dropped 7 bases and J dropped 4 bases, with 22 bases sitting between them. This CDR3 comprises 16 residues. The CDR3 here is CASNGGPQETRETQYF. The CDR3, as DNA: TGTGCCAGTAACGGTGGTCCTCAGGAAACGCGAGAGACCCAGTACTTC.

The V call is TRBV7-3, the J call TRBJ2-7; TRBD1 is a possible D gene (6 bases). Trimming stripped 5 bases from V and 9 bases from J, with 17 bases between. The CDR3 extends over 13 amino acids. Germline V gene sequence: CDR1 SGHTA, CDR2 FQGTGA. The CDR3 DNA reads TGTGCCAGCAGCCGGAACAGGGAGAACGGGCAGTACTTC. Translated: CASSRNRENGQYF. Combining the CDR3 with reference TRBV7-3 and TRBJ2-7 gives the whole variable domain GAGVSQTPSNKVTEKGKYVELRCDPISGHTALYWYRQSLGQGPEFLIYFQGTGAADDSGLPNDRFFAVRPEGSVSTLKIQRTERGDSAVYLCASSRNRENGQYFGPGTRLTVT.

This clonotype was recorded many times. V usage is TRBV7-9 and J usage is TRBJ2-4; 7 nucleotides match TRBD2. The germline gives CDR1 SEHNR, CDR2 FQNEAQ (reference sequence). This CDR3 region has 17 residues. V shed 4 bases, J shed 9 bases, and the junction held 18 bases outside the gene matches. The CDR3 nucleotides read TGTGCCAGCAGCTCGCCGATGGTGGGACTACAACGTGGCATTCAGTACTTC. As protein: CASSSPMVGLQRGIQYF.

This clonotype was observed a handful of times. V usage is TRBV5-4 and J usage is TRBJ2-1; 8 nucleotides align to TRBD2. Germline loops: CDR1 SGHNT, CDR2 YYREEE (reference sequence). The V and J ends lost 1 base and 6 bases, in that order; junction bases with no gene match: 9. The CDR3 has 16 residues. CDR3 amino acids: CASSLKRELVVNEQFF. In DNA, the CDR3 is TGTGCCAGCAGCTTGAAGCGGGAGTTGGTAGTCAATGAGCAGTTCTTC.

The chain links TRBV11-3 to TRBJ1-2, with D perhaps matching TRBD1 (5 bases). The germline V gene encodes CDR1 SGHNT and CDR2 YENEEA. V was pared by 2 bases and J by 7 bases, with 17 bases between. This CDR3 region has 15 residues. This CDR3 is CASSLNSAGNGGYTF. CDR3 nucleotides: TGTGCCAGCAGCTTAAATTCGGCAGGGAATGGTGGCTACACCTTC.

Comments on this clonotype: A much larger clone differs from this one at a single base, so this may be a read error. The chain couples TRBV6-2 or TRBV6-3 to TRBJ2-1; D possibly uses TRBD1 or TRBD2 (6 bases each). The CDR3 contains 15 residues. Germline assignment: CDR1 MNHEY and CDR2 SVGEGT. The CDR3 region is CTSTKGGGSYNEQFF. In nucleotides, the CDR3 is TGTACCAGCACCAAGGGGGGAGGTTCCTACAATGAGCAGTTCTTC.

This clonotype was seen many times. In DNA, the CDR3 is TGCAGTGCTAGTGGCCGTCTAGCGGACGAGGAGACCCAGTACTTC. It codes for CSASGRLADEETQYF. The chain uses TRBV20-1 and TRBJ2-5, with 7 bases matching TRBD2. This CDR3 comprises 15 residues. Trimming at V came to 3 bases and at J to 5 bases, leaving 12 bases not matched to a gene. Germline V gene sequence: CDR1 DFQATT, CDR2 SNEGSKA (reference sequence).

Points on this clonotype: This may stem from a read error, because a much larger clone lies one nucleotide away. This chain connects TRBV10-2 to TRBJ2-2; possible D gene TRBD2, 5 bases. CDR3 length: 17 amino acids. Germline lookup yields CDR1 WSHSY and CDR2 SAAADI. DNA of the CDR3: TGCGCCAGCAGTGAGTCCACGGGAATTGGGAACACCGGGGAGCCGTTTTTT. Its translation: CASSESTGIGNTGEPFF.

This clonotype appeared many times. A read error may produce the germline difference seen at one junction end. The rearrangement links TRBV12-3 or TRBV12-4 to TRBJ2-7, with TRBD1 as a possible D gene (5 bases). The CDR3 loop spans 16 amino acids. CDR3 nucleotides: TGTGCCAGCAGCTTAATGGGGCCTACTGTCTCCAACGAGCAGTACTTC. This encodes CASSLMGPTVSNEQYF.

This clonotype was recorded many times. The V and J genes are TRBV28 and TRBJ1-5; possible D gene TRBD1, 5 bases. Trimming left V 1 base short and J 1 base short, with 17 bases between. The CDR3 runs 18 residues. In germline, CDR1 is MDHEN, CDR2 SYDVKM. CDR3 amino acids: CASSLYTWAGLSNQPQHF. The CDR3 nucleotides are TGTGCCAGCAGTTTATACACCTGGGCAGGGCTAAGCAATCAGCCCCAGCATTTT.

This clonotype was seen at least ten times. The chain is built from TRBV7-2 and TRBJ2-1, with TRBD2 as a possible D gene (6 bases). The CDR3 is 16 residues long. With 6 bases removed from V and 6 bases from J, the gap between germline ends came to 21 bases. CDR1 and CDR2 from the germline V gene are SGHTA and FQGNSA. This CDR3 reads CASRPSWGGHTNEQFF. The CDR3 DNA reads TGTGCCAGCAGACCCTCATGGGGAGGACACACCAATGAGCAGTTCTTC. The full variable domain, its missing parts supplied by reference TRBV7-2 and TRBJ2-1, is GAGVSQSPSNKVTEKGKDVELRCDPISGHTALYWYRQSLGQGLEFLIYFQGNSAPDKSGLPSDRFSAERTGGSVSTLTIQRTQQEDSAVYLCASRPSWGGHTNEQFFGPGTRLTVL.

This chain's CDR3 is CASSLDTGGQPQHF. The DNA of the CDR3 is TGCGCCAGCAGCTTGGATACAGGAGGTCAGCCCCAGCATTTT. V and J are TRBV5-1 and TRBJ1-5, with D perhaps matching TRBD1 (5 bases). V lost 0 bases to trimming and J lost 6 bases, with 10 bases between them. CDR3 length: 14 amino acids. Germline V gene sequence: CDR1 SGHRS, CDR2 YFSETQ.

The V call is TRBV5-1, the J call TRBJ2-3, with D hard to call. Germline CDR1 SGHRS, CDR2 YFSETQ. The CDR3 runs 13 residues. Trimming stripped 4 bases from V and 0 bases from J, with 6 bases between. In nucleotides, the CDR3 is TGCGCCAGCAGCGGGGTGAGCACAGATACGCAGTATTTT. It specifies CASSGVSTDTQYF. Variable domain in full (rest from reference TRBV5-1 and TRBJ2-3): KAGVTQTPRYLIKTRGQQVTLSCSPISGHRSVSWYQQTPGQGLQFLFEYFSETQRNKGNFPGRFSGRQFSNSRSEMNVSTLELGDSALYLCASSGVSTDTQYFGPGTRLTVL.

Many counts were recorded for this clonotype. Written as DNA, the CDR3 is TGTGCCAGCAGTCCGCACGCGGGAGGGGGCACTGAAGCTTTCTTT. It yields the protein CASSPHAGGGTEAFF. The J gene is TRBJ1-1, the V gene TRBV28, with D possibly TRBD1 on 6 matching bases. The CDR3 totals 15 residues. V was cut by 5 bases and J by 4 bases, with 17 bases left in between. Germline values: CDR1 MDHEN, CDR2 SYDVKM.

This clonotype was recorded many times. This chain joins TRBV10-3 and TRBJ2-7; the D gene is possibly TRBD1 (5 bases). CDR3 length: 12 residues. The V and J ends lost 7 bases and 4 bases respectively, with 11 bases between them. Germline values: CDR1 ENHRY, CDR2 SYGVKD. The CDR3 bases are TGTGCCATCACCGACGGACATTACGAGCAGTACTTC. Translated, it gives CAITDGHYEQYF.

This clonotype was observed a handful of times. The chain carries TRBV19 and TRBJ2-2, with D possibly TRBD2 on 5 matching bases. This CDR3 spans 15 amino acids. The V gene's germline CDR1 is LNHDA and CDR2 SQIVND (reference sequence). The germline V and J ends were trimmed by 7 bases and 7 bases, with 19 bases remaining between them. CDR3 sequence (DNA): TGTGCCAGTACGCCCGCCGGGGTCAGGAACGGGGAGCTGTTTTTT. This gives the protein CASTPAGVRNGELFF.

This clonotype was seen at least ten times. This sequence joins TRBV12-3 or TRBV12-4 and TRBJ1-2; a weak D match, TRBD1 (6 bases). Trimming shortened V by 7 bases and J by 3 bases, and 12 bases separated the two germline ends. The CDR3 runs to 13 residues. CDR3 bases: TGTGCCAGCACGAGGGACACAGACTATGGCTACACCTTC. This translates into CASTRDTDYGYTF.

This clonotype appeared many times. The chain couples TRBV7-2 to TRBJ2-7, with TRBD2 matching 7 bases. The V and J ends lost 0 bases and 0 bases, in that order; junction bases with no gene match: 2. The CDR3 contains 15 residues. Germline V CDR1 and CDR2: SGHTA, FQGNSA. The CDR3 region is CASSLASGASYEQYF. CDR3 DNA sequence: TGTGCCAGCAGCTTAGCGAGCGGGGCCTCCTACGAGCAGTACTTC.

There are many counts of this clonotype. V and J are TRBV28 and TRBJ2-7; 10 nucleotides agree with TRBD2. Germline V gene sequence: CDR1 MDHEN, CDR2 SYDVKM. The J segment lost 7 bases and the V segment lost 2 bases, leaving 11 bases of the junction unmatched. The CDR3 covers 16 residues. The CDR3 DNA reads as TGTGCCAGCAGTTTAACCTCCTATCTAGCGGGAGTTGAGCAGTACTTC. As protein: CASSLTSYLAGVEQYF.

The chain has TRBV4-1 and TRBJ2-7; D perhaps matches TRBD2 (5 bases). Germline V gene sequence: CDR1 MGHRA, CDR2 YSYEKL. Trimming cost V 1 base and J 0 bases, with 13 bases left between them. The CDR3 is made up of 16 amino acids. CDR3: CASSQGRGGGSYEQYF. The DNA of the CDR3 is TGCGCCAGCAGCCAAGGGAGAGGCGGAGGCTCCTACGAGCAGTACTTC.

The chain has TRBV29-1 and TRBJ2-7, with D possibly being TRBD1 (6 bases). The CDR3 has 13 amino acids. V lost 4 bases and J 1 base, leaving 11 bases between the germline ends. Germline-derived CDR1 and CDR2 are SQVTM and ANQGSEA. The CDR3 DNA is TGCAGCGTTGGCCAGGGGCCATCCTACGAGCAGTACTTC. This codes for CSVGQGPSYEQYF.

This clonotype was detected ten times or more. V usage is TRBV10-3 and J usage is TRBJ1-1; 10 nucleotides line up with TRBD1. This CDR3 region has 16 residues. Trimming removed 6 bases from V and 4 bases from J; junction bases left unmatched: 11. CDR1 and CDR2 (germline): ENHRY, SYGVKD. CDR3 sequence (DNA): TGTGCCATCAGCCCAGGACAGGGGGTTGGGAGCACTGAAGCTTTCTTT. This encodes CAISPGQGVGSTEAFF.

For this clonotype: A much larger clonotype is one base distant, so this may be a read error. No conserved phenylalanine or tryptophan ends this CDR3, so it is likely a read error. The CDR3: CASSTDRGVNQPQHL. CDR3 nucleotides: TGTGCCAGTAGTACTGACCGGGGGGTCAATCAGCCCCAGCATTTG. The genes are TRBV19 and TRBJ1-5, with a weak D call TRBD1 (5 bases). The germline V gene encodes CDR1 LNHDA and CDR2 SQIVND (reference sequence). V lost 4 bases and J lost 3, with 13 bases in between. This CDR3 spans 15 amino acids.

The CDR3 region is CASSLTGTEPGEKLFF. The CDR3 DNA reads as TGCGCCAGCAGCTTGACAGGGACGGAGCCGGGAGAAAAACTGTTTTTT. The chain carries TRBV5-1 and TRBJ1-4, with D possibly being TRBD1 (6 bases). Looked up from germline, CDR1 is SGHRS and CDR2 is YFSETQ. V was clipped by 1 base and J by 8 bases, with 18 bases between them. There are 16 residues in the CDR3.

A few counts support this clonotype. This sequence joins TRBV7-9 and TRBJ1-2, with D maybe TRBD1 (5 bases). The CDR3 covers 16 residues. Trimming cost V 1 base and J 1 base, with 13 bases left between them. Germline V gene lookup returns CDR1 SEHNR and CDR2 FQNEAQ (reference sequence). Written as DNA, the CDR3 is TGTGCCAGCAGCTTAGGCCTGAACCAGGGTAACTATGGCTACACCTTC. Protein: CASSLGLNQGNYGYTF.

At least ten counts were recorded for this clonotype. In DNA, the CDR3 is TGTGCCAGTAGTACGGACAGGACATATCAGCCCCAGCATTTT. The encoded protein is CASSTDRTYQPQHF. The gene calls are TRBV19 and TRBJ1-5; TRBD1 matches 7 bases. This CDR3 has 14 residues. V gave up 4 bases and J gave up 5 bases; unmatched junction bases: 5. Germline CDR1 reads LNHDA; CDR2 reads SQIVND (reference sequence).

V gene TRBV20-1 combines with J gene TRBJ2-4; 9 bases align to TRBD1. Unmatched junction bases numbered 5, after V lost 6 bases and J lost 5 bases. The CDR3 runs 13 residues. CDR1 is DFQATT and CDR2 is SNEGSKA in the germline V gene (reference sequence). The CDR3 coding sequence is TGCAGTGCCAGGACAGGGGTAGAAAACATTCAGTACTTC. Protein sequence: CSARTGVENIQYF.

This chain links TRBV19 with TRBJ2-1; 8 bases line up with TRBD2. The V and J ends lost 6 bases and 5 bases, in that order; junction bases with no gene match: 6. This CDR3 comprises 14 residues. Germline lookup yields CDR1 LNHDA and CDR2 SQIVND (reference sequence). The CDR3 sequence is CASRFLTSDNEQFF. For the CDR3, the DNA is TGTGCCAGTAGGTTCTTGACTAGCGACAATGAGCAGTTCTTC.

Only a few counts were recorded for this clonotype. This chain uses TRBV12-3 or TRBV12-4 with TRBJ2-1; 7 nucleotides agree with TRBD2. CDR3 length equals 15 residues. Germline trimming cut 10 bases from V and 2 bases from J; bases unmatched to any gene: 11. In DNA, the CDR3 is TGTGCCACAAATTCGGGGGAGGGGACCTACAATGAGCAGTTCTTC. Translated, it gives CATNSGEGTYNEQFF.